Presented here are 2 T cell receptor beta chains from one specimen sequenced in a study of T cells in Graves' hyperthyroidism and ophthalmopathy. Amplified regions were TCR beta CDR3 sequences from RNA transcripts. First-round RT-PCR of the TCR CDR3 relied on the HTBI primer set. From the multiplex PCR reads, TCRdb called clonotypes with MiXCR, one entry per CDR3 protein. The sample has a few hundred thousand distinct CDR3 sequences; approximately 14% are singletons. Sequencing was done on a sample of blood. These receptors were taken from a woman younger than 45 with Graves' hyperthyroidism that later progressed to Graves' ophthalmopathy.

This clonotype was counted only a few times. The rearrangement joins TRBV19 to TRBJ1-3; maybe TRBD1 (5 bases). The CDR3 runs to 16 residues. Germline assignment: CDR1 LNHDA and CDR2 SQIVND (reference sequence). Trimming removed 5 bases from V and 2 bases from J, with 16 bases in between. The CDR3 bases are TGTGCCAGTAGTTCCGGCAGGGCGTCAGCTGGAAACACCATATATTTT. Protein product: CASSSGRASAGNTIYF.

The CDR3 nucleotides are TGTGCCAGCAGGGCGGGAGGGTTCACAAATGAGCAGTTCTTC. It translates to CASRAGGFTNEQFF. V gene TRBV28 combines with J gene TRBJ2-1; 9 bases map to TRBD2. After removal of 6 bases from V and 7 bases from J, the junction contained 7 bases not matched to a gene. Germline V gene lookup returns CDR1 MDHEN and CDR2 SYDVKM. The CDR3 runs to 14 residues.